This entry lists 15 T cell receptor beta chains sequenced from one sample in a study of long-term antiretroviral therapy in people with HIV (dated by TCRdb to 2022 to 2024). The immunoSEQ hsTCRB v3.0 assay was used at survey level resolution for TRB variable region sequencing. This is the immuneACCESS table as TCRdb keeps it, with only in-frame sequences that have V and J called. A part of the clones is gone; compared with another copy, unresolved V genes explain less than half, and the rest is unexplained. This sample holds approximately 29,000 clones; 70% to 90% were observed only once. The biggest ten clones account for 13% of the sample. The source material was unsorted PBMCs, sampled 1.1 years after starting antiretroviral therapy. The receptors derive from a man aged 18 to 29 with HIV.

The J gene is TRBJ2-7, the V gene TRBV2; 7 bases are a match to TRBD1. The germline gives CDR1 SNHLY, CDR2 FYNNEI. This CDR3 has 15 residues. Trimming at V came to 4 bases and at J to 3 bases, leaving 9 bases not matched to a gene. CDR3 nucleotide sequence: TGTGCCAGCAGTGGCCTCGGGACAGATAGCTACGAGCAGTACTTC. Translated: CASSGLGTDSYEQYF.

The chain employs TRBV27 and TRBJ2-5, with D unresolved. This CDR3 comprises 12 residues. Germline lookup yields CDR1 MNHEY and CDR2 SMNVEV (reference sequence). Trimming removed 8 bases from V and 5 bases from J, with 12 bases in between. DNA of the CDR3: TGTGCCAGCGGAAGGATGGGGGAGACCCAGTACTTC. It yields the protein CASGRMGETQYF.

This chain uses TRBV4-1 with TRBJ2-3; D is unclear. Germline CDR1 and CDR2: MGHRA and YSYEKL. V was pared by 3 bases and J by 3 bases, with 22 bases between. The CDR3 runs to 18 residues. CDR3 sequence reads: CASSHRGTLGSPTDTQYF. CDR3 DNA: TGCGCCAGCAGCCATCGCGGAACCCTAGGAAGTCCAACAGATACGCAGTATTTT.

This clone was seen just once. The V gene is TRBV19, the J gene TRBJ2-6; the D is unclear. The V end was cut by 5 bases, the J end by 3 bases, with 17 bases between. This CDR3 comprises 17 residues. CDR1 and CDR2 (germline): LNHDA, SQIVND (reference sequence). CDR3 DNA sequence: TGTGCCAGTAGTCCCGAAGGGAAGGTCGGTGGGGCCAACGTCCTGACTTTC. Protein sequence: CASSPEGKVGGANVLTF.

The V gene is TRBV5-6, the J gene TRBJ2-7; D gene unclear. The CDR3 consists of 12 residues. V was cut by 0 bases and J by 5 bases, with 6 bases left in between. CDR1 is SGHDT, CDR2 YYEEEE, per germline. The CDR3 DNA follows: TGTGCCAGCAGCTTGGGAACGGACGAGCAGTACTTC. Translating gives CASSLGTDEQYF.

This rearrangement joins TRBV28 to TRBJ1-5, with D maybe TRBD1 (5 bases). The ends were cut back, 5 bases at V and 6 bases at J, with 8 bases in the middle. Germline assignment: CDR1 MDHEN and CDR2 SYDVKM. The CDR3 spans 12 residues. The CDR3 loop reads CASSPRGQPQHF. Written as DNA, the CDR3 is TGTGCCAGCAGTCCGAGGGGTCAGCCCCAGCATTTT.

The chain combines TRBV14 with TRBJ1-6; D gene uncertain. The V gene lost 4 bases and the J gene lost 4 bases, with 5 bases spanning the gap. The CDR3 contains 13 residues. Germline CDR1 is SGHDN and CDR2 is FVKESK. The CDR3 region has the DNA TGTGCCAGCAGCCTTCAGTATAATTCACCCCTCCACTTT. This sequence encodes CASSLQYNSPLHF.

The chain carries TRBV7-9 and TRBJ2-7; D possibly corresponds to TRBD1 (5 bases). The germline V gene has CDR1 SEHNR and CDR2 FQNEAQ (reference sequence). The CDR3 has 11 amino acids. The V and J ends lost 5 bases and 4 bases respectively, with 6 bases between them. In DNA, the CDR3 is TGTGCCAGCAGCGACAGTTACGAGCAGTACTTC. Encoded protein: CASSDSYEQYF.

There are a few counts of this clone. The CDR3: CASSLFGYGYTF. CDR3 DNA sequence: TGTGCCAGCAGCTTATTCGGGTATGGCTACACCTTC. This chain uses TRBV5-4 with TRBJ1-2, with D hard to call. V lost 2 bases to trimming and J lost 5 bases, with 7 bases between them. CDR3 length: 12 residues. Germline CDR1 and CDR2: SGHNT and YYREEE (reference sequence).

The genes are TRBV10-2 and TRBJ2-2; TRBD1 is a possible D gene (6 bases). V shed 8 bases and J shed 4 bases, with 14 bases lying between them. Per germline, CDR1 WSHSY and CDR2 SAAADI. This CDR3 is 14 amino acids long. The DNA for the CDR3 is TGCGCCAGCCTTACGGGACACTCCACCGGGGAGCTGTTTTTT. This sequence encodes CASLTGHSTGELFF.

The V and J genes are TRBV28 and TRBJ1-2; 7 nucleotides match TRBD1. Germline-derived CDR1 and CDR2 are MDHEN and SYDVKM. The CDR3 is made up of 15 amino acids. Trimming at V came to 1 base and at J to 3 bases, leaving 5 bases not matched to a gene. The chain's CDR3 is CASSLSPTGDYGYTF. The CDR3 DNA is TGTGCCAGCAGTTTATCCCCCACAGGGGACTATGGCTACACCTTC.

V is TRBV9 and J is TRBJ2-7, with 12 bases matching TRBD2. Per germline, CDR1 SGDLS and CDR2 YYNGEE. The CDR3 is 16 residues long. Unmatched junction bases numbered 10, after V lost 4 bases and J lost 5 bases. The CDR3 reads CASSPWTSGDPHEQYF. The CDR3 bases are TGTGCCAGCAGCCCATGGACTAGCGGGGACCCCCACGAGCAGTACTTC.

This chain connects TRBV6-4 to TRBJ2-7; 16 nucleotides match TRBD2. The CDR3 spans 18 residues. V dropped 4 bases and J dropped 4; count of bases not matched to a gene: 10. Germline CDR1 reads MRHNA; CDR2 reads SNTAGT. The CDR3 DNA follows: TGTGCCAGCAGTGGGGGACTAGCGGGAGGGCCCAGGAGTTACGAGCAGTACTTC. It encodes CASSGGLAGGPRSYEQYF.

In this sample, this clone turned up once. V usage is TRBV19 and J usage is TRBJ2-1; 11 positions match TRBD2. From germline, CDR1 is LNHDA and CDR2 SQIVND (reference sequence). The CDR3 sequence is 15 residues long. Trimming at V came to 3 bases and at J to 3 bases, leaving 1 base not matched to a gene. This CDR3 is CASSMGLADYNEQFF. CDR3 DNA sequence: TGTGCCAGTAGTATGGGACTAGCGGACTACAATGAGCAGTTCTTC.

Only a few counts were recorded for this clone. This chain connects TRBV9 to TRBJ1-2; 7 bases map to TRBD1. V lost 0 bases and J lost 8; bases outside the gene matches: 4. Germline V gene data show CDR1 as SGDLS and CDR2 as YYNGEE. This CDR3 contains 13 residues. CDR3 bases: TGTGCCAGCAGCGTAGGAGGGGGCTGGGGCTACACCTTC. The encoded protein is CASSVGGGWGYTF.